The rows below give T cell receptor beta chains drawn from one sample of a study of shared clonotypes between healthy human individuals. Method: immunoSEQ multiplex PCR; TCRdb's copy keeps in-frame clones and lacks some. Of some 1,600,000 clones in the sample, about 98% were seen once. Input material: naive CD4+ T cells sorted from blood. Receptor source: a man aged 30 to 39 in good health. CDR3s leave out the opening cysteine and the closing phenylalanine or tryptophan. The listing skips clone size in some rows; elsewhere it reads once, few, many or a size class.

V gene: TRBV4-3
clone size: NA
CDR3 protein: ASSHDGLAVNEQY

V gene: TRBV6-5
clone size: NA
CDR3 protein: ASNTRGSGANVLT

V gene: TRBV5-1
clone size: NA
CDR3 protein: ASSLEVGGETQY

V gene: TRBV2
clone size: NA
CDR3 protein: ASRRQREGTDTQY

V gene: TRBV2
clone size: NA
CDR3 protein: ASVRQASYEQY

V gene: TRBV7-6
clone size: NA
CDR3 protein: ASSLDEWSIQY

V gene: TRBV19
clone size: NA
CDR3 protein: ASRGGNYEQY

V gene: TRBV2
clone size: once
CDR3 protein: ASKGQIDTEAF

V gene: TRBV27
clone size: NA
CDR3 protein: ASSSLGGGFRYGYT

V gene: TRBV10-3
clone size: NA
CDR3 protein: ATLNPQGLSGNTIY

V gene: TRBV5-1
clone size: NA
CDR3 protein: ASSARLAGTAAEQY

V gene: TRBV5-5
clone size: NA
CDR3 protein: ASRSGLFQDTQY

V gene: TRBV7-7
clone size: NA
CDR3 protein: ASSYGLAGGLGEQF

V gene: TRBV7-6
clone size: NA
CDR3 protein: ASSWSGAGQNTQY

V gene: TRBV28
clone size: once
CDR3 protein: ASSPYGPYNEQF

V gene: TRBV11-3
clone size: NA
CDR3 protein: ASSLVLAGLAGELF

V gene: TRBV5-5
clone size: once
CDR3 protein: ASSLPGFNQPQH

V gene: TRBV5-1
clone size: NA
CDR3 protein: ASSLDGSSGVGAF

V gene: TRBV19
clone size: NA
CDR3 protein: ASSMSSSGSGSGELF

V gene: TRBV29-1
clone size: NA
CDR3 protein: SVEGSGADGYT

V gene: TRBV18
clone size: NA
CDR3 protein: ASSPYMDRGSGELF

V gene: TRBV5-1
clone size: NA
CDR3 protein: ASSEGRSMNTEAF

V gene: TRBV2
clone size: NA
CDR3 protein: ASANGGNTEAF

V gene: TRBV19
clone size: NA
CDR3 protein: ASSISVPGELF

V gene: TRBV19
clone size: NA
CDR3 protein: ASRAGLNMNTEAF

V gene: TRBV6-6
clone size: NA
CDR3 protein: ATTQTLTGAEQY

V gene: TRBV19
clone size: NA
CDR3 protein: ASKVAAGDSYEQY

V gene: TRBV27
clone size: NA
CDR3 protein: ASSLLTSGSSYNEQF

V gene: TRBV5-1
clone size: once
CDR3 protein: ASSWQGAGISSYNEQF

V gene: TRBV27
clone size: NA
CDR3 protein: ASSLNRGVGQETQY

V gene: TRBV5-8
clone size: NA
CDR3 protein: ASSRSLASAGELF

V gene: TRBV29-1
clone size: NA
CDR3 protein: SVQYGNEQY

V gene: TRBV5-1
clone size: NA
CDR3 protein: ASSWARDRGTGANVLT

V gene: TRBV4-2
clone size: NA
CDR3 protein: ASSQVYNSQETQY

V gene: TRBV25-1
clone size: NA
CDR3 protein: ASSASGGLYEQY

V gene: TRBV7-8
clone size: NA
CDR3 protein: ASSLTLAGRYEQY

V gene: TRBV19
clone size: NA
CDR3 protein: ASSTPPSYEQY

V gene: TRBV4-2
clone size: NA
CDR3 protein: ASSKVDEKLF

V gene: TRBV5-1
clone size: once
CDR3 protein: ASSKGGADGNTIY